This TCR beta chain emerged from a study of blood T cell repertoires in COVID-19. Trimming took off 0 bases at V and 3 bases at J, with 8 bases between the two ends. Germline V gene data show CDR1 as LGHDT and CDR2 as YNNKEL (reference sequence). The CDR3 is 14 amino acids. Sequenced by immunoSEQ multiplex PCR; TCRdb stores in-frame clones only, minus some. This table holds under 200,000 clones, 79% found once. This receptor was taken from a woman aged 55-69 years with COVID-19, enrolled during active disease. The chain is built from TRBV3-1 (or the pseudogene TRBV3-2) and TRBJ1-1; no clear D gene. Specimen: peripheral blood. The CDR3 DNA reads as TGTGCCAGCAGCCAAGAAATCCCCTACACTGAAGCTTTCTTT. This encodes CASSQEIPYTEAFF.